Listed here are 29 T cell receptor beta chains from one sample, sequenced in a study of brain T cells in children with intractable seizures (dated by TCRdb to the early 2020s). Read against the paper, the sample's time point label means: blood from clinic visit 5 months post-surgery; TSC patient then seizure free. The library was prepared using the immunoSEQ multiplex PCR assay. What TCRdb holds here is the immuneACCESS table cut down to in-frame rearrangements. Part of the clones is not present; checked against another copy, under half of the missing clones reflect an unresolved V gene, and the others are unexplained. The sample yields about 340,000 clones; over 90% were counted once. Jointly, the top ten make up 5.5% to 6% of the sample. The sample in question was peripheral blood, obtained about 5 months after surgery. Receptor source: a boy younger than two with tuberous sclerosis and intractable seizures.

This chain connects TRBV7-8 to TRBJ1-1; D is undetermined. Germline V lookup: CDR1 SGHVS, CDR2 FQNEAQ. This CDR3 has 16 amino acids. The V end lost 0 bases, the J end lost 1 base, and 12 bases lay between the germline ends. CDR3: CASSLARPGKNTEAFF. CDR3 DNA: TGTGCCAGCAGCTTAGCGCGCCCGGGGAAGAACACTGAAGCTTTCTTT.

CDR3 bases: TGTGCCAGTAAGGGGACCGAACTAGCCAAAAACATTCAGTACTTC. This gives the protein CASKGTELAKNIQYF. The chain recombines TRBV19 with TRBJ2-4; the D call may be TRBD1 or TRBD2 (5 bases each). Germline loops: CDR1 LNHDA, CDR2 SQIVND (reference sequence). Trimming left V 7 bases short and J 0 bases short, with 13 bases between. The CDR3 runs to 15 residues.

CDR3 sequence reads: CASVSHGTTTYNEQFF. The CDR3 region has the DNA TGTGCCAGCGTCTCTCATGGGACGACCACCTACAATGAGCAGTTCTTC. The gene calls are TRBV7-9 and TRBJ2-1; D assignment may be TRBD1 or TRBD2 (5 bases each). V was trimmed by 8 bases and J by 2 bases, leaving 19 bases between them. This CDR3 has 16 amino acids. CDR1 SEHNR and CDR2 FQNEAQ come from the germline V gene (reference sequence).

DNA of the CDR3: TGTGCCAGCAGGGGAGGGGACACCTCCTCCTACGAGCAGTACTTC. Its protein product is CASRGGDTSSYEQYF. This sequence joins TRBV6-5 and TRBJ2-7, with TRBD2 as a possible D gene (7 bases). The CDR3 consists of 15 residues. With 6 bases removed from V and 0 bases from J, the gap between germline ends came to 15 bases. Germline V gene data show CDR1 as MNHEY and CDR2 as SVGAGI.

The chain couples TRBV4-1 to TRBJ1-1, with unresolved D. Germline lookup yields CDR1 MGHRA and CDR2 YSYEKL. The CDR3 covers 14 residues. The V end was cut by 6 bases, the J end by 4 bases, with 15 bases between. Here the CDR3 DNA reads TGCGCCAGCAGAGCTCAGTCGCGTGGCACTGAAGCTTTCTTT. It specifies CASRAQSRGTEAFF.

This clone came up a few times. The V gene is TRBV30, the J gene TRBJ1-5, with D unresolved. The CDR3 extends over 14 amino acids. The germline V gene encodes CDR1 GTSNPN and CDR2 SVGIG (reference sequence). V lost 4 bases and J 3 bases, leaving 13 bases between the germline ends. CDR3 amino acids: CAWTRGMNNQPQHF. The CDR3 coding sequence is TGTGCCTGGACTAGAGGCATGAACAATCAGCCCCAGCATTTT.

CDR3 in DNA: TGCGCCAGCAGCAAAACGCGGGACAGGAATACCCATAGCAATCAGCCCCAGCATTTT. It specifies CASSKTRDRNTHSNQPQHF. V gene TRBV5-1 combines with J gene TRBJ1-5; 8 nucleotides align to TRBD1. CDR3 length: 19 residues. The trim removed 4 bases at V and 0 bases at J, leaving 15 bases unmatched. In germline, CDR1 is SGHRS, CDR2 YFSETQ.

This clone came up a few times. The CDR3 bases are TGTGCCAGCAGCCGACAGGCCCCAGAGCCCCAGCATTTT. It yields the protein CASSRQAPEPQHF. J is TRBJ1-5 and V is TRBV12-3 or TRBV12-4; possibly TRBD1 for D (6 bases). There are 13 residues in the CDR3. Trimming removed 6 bases from V and 8 bases from J, with 14 bases in between.

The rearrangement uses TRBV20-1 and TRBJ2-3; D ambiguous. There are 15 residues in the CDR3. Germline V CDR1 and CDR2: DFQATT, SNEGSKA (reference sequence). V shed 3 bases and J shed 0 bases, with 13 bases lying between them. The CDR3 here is CSASLPHSSTDTQYF. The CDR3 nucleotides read TGCAGTGCTAGTTTACCTCACTCGAGCACAGATACGCAGTATTTT.

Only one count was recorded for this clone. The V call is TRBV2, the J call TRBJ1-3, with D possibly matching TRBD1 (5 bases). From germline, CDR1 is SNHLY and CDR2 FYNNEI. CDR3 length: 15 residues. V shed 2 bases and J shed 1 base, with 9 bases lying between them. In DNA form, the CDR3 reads TGTGCCAGCAGTGAAATCAGGGTTTCTGGAAACACCATATATTTT. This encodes CASSEIRVSGNTIYF.

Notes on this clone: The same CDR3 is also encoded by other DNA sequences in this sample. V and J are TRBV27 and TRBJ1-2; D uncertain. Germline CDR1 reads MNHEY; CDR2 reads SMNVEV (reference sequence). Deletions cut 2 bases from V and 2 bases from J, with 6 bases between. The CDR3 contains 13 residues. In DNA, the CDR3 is TGTGCCAGCAGTTTAACTGGGAACTATGGCTACACCTTC. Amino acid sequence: CASSLTGNYGYTF.

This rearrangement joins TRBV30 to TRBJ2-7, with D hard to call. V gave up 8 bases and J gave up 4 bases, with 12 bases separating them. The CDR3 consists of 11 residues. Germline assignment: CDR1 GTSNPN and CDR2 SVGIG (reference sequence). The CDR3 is CAGGSHYEQYF. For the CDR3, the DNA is TGTGCCGGCGGCAGTCATTACGAGCAGTACTTC.

CDR3 nucleotide sequence: TGTGCCAGCAGCTCGAACGCGGGAGGGCCCTACAATGAGCAGTTCTTC. This sequence encodes CASSSNAGGPYNEQFF. This rearrangement joins TRBV7-8 to TRBJ2-1; TRBD2 aligns across 9 bases. V lost 4 bases, J lost 2 bases, and 6 bases stayed unmatched. Germline CDR1 reads SGHVS; CDR2 reads FQNEAQ. This CDR3 contains 16 residues.

In DNA form, the CDR3 reads TGCGCCAGCAGTGACGCGACAGGGACCTCCAAAAACATTCAGTACTTC. This translates into CASSDATGTSKNIQYF. The genes are TRBV10-2 and TRBJ2-4; 7 positions agree with TRBD1. V was pared by 3 bases and J by 2 bases, with 7 bases of the junction left unmatched. The CDR3 runs to 16 residues. Germline V gene sequence: CDR1 WSHSY, CDR2 SAAADI.

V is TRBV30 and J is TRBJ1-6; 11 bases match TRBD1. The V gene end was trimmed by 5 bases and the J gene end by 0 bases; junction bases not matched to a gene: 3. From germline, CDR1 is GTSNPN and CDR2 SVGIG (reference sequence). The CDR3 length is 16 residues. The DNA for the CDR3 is TGTGCCTGGGGACAGGGGGCGAGCTCCTATAATTCACCCCTCCACTTT. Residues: CAWGQGASSYNSPLHF.

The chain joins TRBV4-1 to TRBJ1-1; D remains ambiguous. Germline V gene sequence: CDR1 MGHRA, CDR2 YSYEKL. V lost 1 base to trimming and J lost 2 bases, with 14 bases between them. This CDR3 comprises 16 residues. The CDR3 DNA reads TGCGCCAGCAGCCAAGGGGTTATAGGGAAAAACACTGAAGCTTTCTTT. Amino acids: CASSQGVIGKNTEAFF.

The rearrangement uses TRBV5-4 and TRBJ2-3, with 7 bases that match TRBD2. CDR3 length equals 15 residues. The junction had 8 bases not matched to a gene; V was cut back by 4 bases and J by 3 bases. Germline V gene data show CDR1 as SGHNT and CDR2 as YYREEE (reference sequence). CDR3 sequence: CASSREAGATDTQYF. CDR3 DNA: TGTGCCAGCAGCCGAGAGGCGGGAGCTACAGATACGCAGTATTTT.

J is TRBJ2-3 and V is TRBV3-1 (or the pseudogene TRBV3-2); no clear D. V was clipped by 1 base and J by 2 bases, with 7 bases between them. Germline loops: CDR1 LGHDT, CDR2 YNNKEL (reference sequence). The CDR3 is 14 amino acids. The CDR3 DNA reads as TGTGCCAGCAGCCAAGGGGCAGTCACAGATACGCAGTATTTT. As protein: CASSQGAVTDTQYF.

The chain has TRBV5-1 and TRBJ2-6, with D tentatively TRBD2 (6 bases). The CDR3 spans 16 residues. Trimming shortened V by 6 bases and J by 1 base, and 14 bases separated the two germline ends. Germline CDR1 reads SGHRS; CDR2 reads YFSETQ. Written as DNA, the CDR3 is TGCGCCAGCAAAGCCGGGACTCTGTCTGGGGCCAACGTCCTGACTTTC. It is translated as CASKAGTLSGANVLTF.

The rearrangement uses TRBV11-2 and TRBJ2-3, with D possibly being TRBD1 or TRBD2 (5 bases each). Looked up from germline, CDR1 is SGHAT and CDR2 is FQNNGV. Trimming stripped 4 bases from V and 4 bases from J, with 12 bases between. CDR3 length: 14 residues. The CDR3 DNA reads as TGTGCCAGCAGCTGGCATATGGGGGCAGATACGCAGTATTTT. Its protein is CASSWHMGADTQYF. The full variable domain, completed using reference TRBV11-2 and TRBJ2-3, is EAGVAQSPRYKIIEKRQSVAFWCNPISGHATLYWYQQILGQGPKLLIQFQNNGVVDDSQLPKDRFSAERLKGVDSTLKIQPAKLEDSAVYLCASSWHMGADTQYFGPGTRLTVL.

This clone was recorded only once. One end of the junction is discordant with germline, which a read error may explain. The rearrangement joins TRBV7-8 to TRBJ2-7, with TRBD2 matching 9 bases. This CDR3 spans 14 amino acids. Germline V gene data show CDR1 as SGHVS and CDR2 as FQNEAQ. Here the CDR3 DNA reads TGTGCCAGCAGCCTAGCGGGGTCGTCCTACGAGCAGTACTTC. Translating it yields CASSLAGSSYEQYF.

The CDR3 DNA sequence: TGCGCCAGCAGCCAAGTCGGAAGGCCCCCTGAAAAACTGTTTTTT. Residues: CASSQVGRPPEKLFF. V is TRBV4-1 and J is TRBJ1-4; D remains ambiguous. Germline V gene sequence: CDR1 MGHRA, CDR2 YSYEKL. Deletions cut 1 base from V and 7 bases from J, with 13 bases between. The CDR3 has 15 amino acids.

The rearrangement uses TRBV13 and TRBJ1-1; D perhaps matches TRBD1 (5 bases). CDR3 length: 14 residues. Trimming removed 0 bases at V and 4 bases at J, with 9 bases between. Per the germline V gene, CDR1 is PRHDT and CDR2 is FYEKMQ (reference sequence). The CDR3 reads CASSLGGVGTEAFF. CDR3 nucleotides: TGTGCCAGCAGCTTAGGAGGGGTGGGCACTGAAGCTTTCTTT. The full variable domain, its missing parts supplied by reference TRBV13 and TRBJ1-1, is AAGVIQSPRHLIKEKRETATLKCYPIPRHDTVYWYQQGPGQDPQFLISFYEKMQSDKGSIPDRFSAQQFSDYHSELNMSSLELGDSALYFCASSLGGVGTEAFFGQGTRLTVV.

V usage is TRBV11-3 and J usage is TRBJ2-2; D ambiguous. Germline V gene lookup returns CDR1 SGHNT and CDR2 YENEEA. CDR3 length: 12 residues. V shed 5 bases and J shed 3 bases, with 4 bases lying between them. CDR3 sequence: CASSPDTGELFF. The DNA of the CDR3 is TGTGCCAGCAGCCCAGACACCGGGGAGCTGTTTTTT.

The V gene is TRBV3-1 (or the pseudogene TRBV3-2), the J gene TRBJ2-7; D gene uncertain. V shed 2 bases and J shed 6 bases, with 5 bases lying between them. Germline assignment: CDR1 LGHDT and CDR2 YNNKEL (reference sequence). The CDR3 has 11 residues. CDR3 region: CASSQTSEQYF. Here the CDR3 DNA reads TGTGCCAGCAGCCAAACTTCCGAGCAGTACTTC.

The CDR3 protein is CASSDPGQDTEQFF. In DNA form, the CDR3 reads TGTGCCAGCAGCGATCCGGGACAGGATACTGAGCAGTTCTTC. The chain couples TRBV11-3 to TRBJ2-1; 8 bases align to TRBD1. J was trimmed by 9 bases and V by 5 bases; bases with no gene match: 9. CDR1 is SGHNT, CDR2 YENEEA, per germline. The CDR3 sequence is 14 residues long.

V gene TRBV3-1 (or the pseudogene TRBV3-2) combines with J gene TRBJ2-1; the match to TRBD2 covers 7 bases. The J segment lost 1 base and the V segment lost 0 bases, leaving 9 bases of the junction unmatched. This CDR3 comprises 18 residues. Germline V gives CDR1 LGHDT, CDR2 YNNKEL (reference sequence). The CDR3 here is CASSQEGRLAESYNEQFF. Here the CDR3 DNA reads TGTGCCAGCAGCCAAGAAGGGAGGCTAGCGGAATCCTACAATGAGCAGTTCTTC.

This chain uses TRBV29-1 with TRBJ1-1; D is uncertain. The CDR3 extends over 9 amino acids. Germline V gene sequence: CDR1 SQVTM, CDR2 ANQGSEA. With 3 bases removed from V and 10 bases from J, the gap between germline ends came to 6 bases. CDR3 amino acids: CSVEDGAFF. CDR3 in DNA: TGCAGCGTTGAGGACGGAGCTTTCTTT.

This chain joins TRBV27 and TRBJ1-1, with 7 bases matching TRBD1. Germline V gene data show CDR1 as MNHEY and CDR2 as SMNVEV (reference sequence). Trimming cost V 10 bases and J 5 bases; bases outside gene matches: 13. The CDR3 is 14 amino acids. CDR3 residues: CATKRGRLGTEAFF. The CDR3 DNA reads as TGTGCCACCAAGAGGGGGCGACTTGGAACTGAAGCTTTCTTT.